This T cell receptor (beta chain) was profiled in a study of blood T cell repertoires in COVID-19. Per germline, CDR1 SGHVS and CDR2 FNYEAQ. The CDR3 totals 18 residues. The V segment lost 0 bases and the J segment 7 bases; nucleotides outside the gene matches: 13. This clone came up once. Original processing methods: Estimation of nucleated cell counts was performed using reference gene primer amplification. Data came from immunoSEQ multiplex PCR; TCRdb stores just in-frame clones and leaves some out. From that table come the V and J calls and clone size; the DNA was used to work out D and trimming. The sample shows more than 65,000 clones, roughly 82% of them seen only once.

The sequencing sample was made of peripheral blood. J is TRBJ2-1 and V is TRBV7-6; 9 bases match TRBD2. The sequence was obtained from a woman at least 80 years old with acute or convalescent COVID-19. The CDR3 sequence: CASSLAVVGASGKNEQFF. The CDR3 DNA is TGTGCCAGCAGCTTAGCAGTCGTGGGAGCTAGCGGGAAGAATGAGCAGTTCTTC.